This T cell receptor beta chain comes out of a study of blood T cell repertoires in COVID-19. Overall study: Material from acute and convalescent COVID-19 was sourced from the United States, Italy and Spain. T cells, B-cell-depleted T cells, or PBMCs supplied cDNA or gDNA.

The germline gives CDR1 MGHRA, CDR2 YSYEKL. V shed 0 bases, J shed 4 bases, and the junction held 4 bases outside the gene matches. The CDR3 sequence is 16 residues long. Authors' data handling: The authors estimated nucleated cell counts from reference gene primer amplification. Produced via immunoSEQ multiplex PCR; TCRdb's table is partial and in-frame only. That table supplies the V and J calls and clone size; D and trimming were determined from the DNA. In the table there are 250,000 or so clones, roughly four fifths of which are singletons. Sequenced sample: peripheral blood. The sequence derives from a young woman with acute or convalescent COVID-19. This chain links TRBV4-1 with TRBJ2-5, with 11 bases fitting TRBD2. CDR3: CASSQDATSGRETQYF. The CDR3 nucleotides are TGCGCCAGCAGCCAAGACGCCACTAGCGGGAGAGAGACCCAGTACTTC.